Each of the 29 T cell receptor beta chains below was sequenced from the same sample in a study of T cell responses to AZD1222 COVID-19 vaccine. TCRdb's table, derived via immunoSEQ multiplex PCR, lists solely in-frame clones and lacks some. The data hold around 130,000 clones, with around 84% observed a single time. Sample: peripheral blood, taken on day 0 of AZD1222 vaccination. The receptor source for this set is an adult in good health.

The CDR3, as DNA: TGTGCCAGCAGGGGGGATGTGACTTTCAGGGAGCTGTTTTTT. Its translation: CASRGDVTFRELFF. The chain employs TRBV28 and TRBJ2-2; the D call may be TRBD1 or TRBD2 (5 bases each). Looked up from germline, CDR1 is MDHEN and CDR2 is SYDVKM. V lost 6 bases, J lost 9 bases, and 17 bases lay in between. The CDR3 totals 14 residues.

This sequence joins TRBV7-2 and TRBJ1-4; D not resolved. Trimming removed 1 base at V and 3 bases at J, with 9 bases between. Germline CDR1 reads SGHTA; CDR2 reads FQGNSA. The length of the CDR3 is 15 residues. For the CDR3, the DNA is TGTGCCAGCAGCTTAGGCACAATCTCTAATGAAAAACTGTTTTTT. Its translation: CASSLGTISNEKLFF.

The chain combines TRBV5-4 with TRBJ2-3; 8 nucleotides match TRBD2. The CDR3 spans 16 residues. The germline CDR1 and CDR2 sequences are SGHNT and YYREEE (reference sequence). Losses at the gene ends were 3 bases for V and 0 bases for J; bases not matched to a gene: 6. Written as DNA, the CDR3 is TGTGCCAGCAGCTCCGGACTAGCTCCTAGCACAGATACGCAGTATTTT. Its translation is CASSSGLAPSTDTQYF.

This chain links TRBV29-1 with TRBJ2-7; D may be TRBD2 (6 bases). Deletions cut 1 base from V and 2 bases from J, with 12 bases between. This CDR3 comprises 14 residues. Per germline, CDR1 SQVTM and CDR2 ANQGSEA. The DNA of the CDR3 is TGCAGCGTTGAAGTGGGGGGTGGAGCCTACGAGCAGTACTTC. It yields the protein CSVEVGGGAYEQYF.

About this clone: The sample contains more than one DNA sequence encoding this CDR3. The CDR3 reads CASSLNEKLFF. CDR3 nucleotides: TGTGCCAGCAGCCTGAATGAAAAACTGTTTTTT. The chain combines TRBV12-3 or TRBV12-4 with TRBJ1-4; D is ambiguous. Trimming took off 6 bases at V and 5 bases at J, with 4 bases between the two ends. This CDR3 region has 11 residues.

The CDR3: CASSQSGSSYEQYF. The CDR3 DNA is TGTGCCAGCAGCCAGAGCGGGAGCTCCTACGAGCAGTACTTC. This chain links TRBV7-3 with TRBJ2-7; 8 bases agree with TRBD2. The CDR3 has 14 residues. V lost 5 bases, J lost 0 bases, and 3 bases stayed unmatched. CDR1 is SGHTA and CDR2 is FQGTGA in the germline V gene.

The chain recombines TRBV4-3 with TRBJ2-3; D not certain. The CDR3 loop spans 14 amino acids. Germline loops: CDR1 LGHNA, CDR2 YSLEER. V lost 0 bases, J lost 4 bases, and 8 bases lay in between. The CDR3 region has the DNA TGCGCCAGCAGCCAAGATTCGGTATCAGATACGCAGTATTTT. Residues: CASSQDSVSDTQYF.

This clone showed up just once. The genes are TRBV11-2 and TRBJ2-3; 7 positions match TRBD2. The germline V gene encodes CDR1 SGHAT and CDR2 FQNNGV. The CDR3 totals 17 residues. Trimming removed 5 bases from V and 0 bases from J; junction bases left unmatched: 11. CDR3 DNA: TGTGCCAGCAGCGCGAGGGTGTTGCGGGGGAGCACAGATACGCAGTATTTT. It specifies CASSARVLRGSTDTQYF.

The rearrangement links TRBV5-5 to TRBJ1-6; D call uncertain. The V end was cut by 0 bases, the J end by 9 bases, with 13 bases between. This CDR3 has 15 amino acids. Looked up from germline, CDR1 is SGHKS and CDR2 is YYEKEE (reference sequence). The CDR3 loop reads CASSLVPGSGSPLHF. For the CDR3, the DNA is TGTGCCAGCAGCTTGGTCCCGGGATCGGGTTCACCCCTCCACTTT.

The chain combines TRBV2 with TRBJ1-1; D perhaps matches TRBD1 (5 bases). Germline loops: CDR1 SNHLY, CDR2 FYNNEI. V was shortened by 8 bases and J by 0 bases, with 10 bases between the two germline ends. The CDR3 loop spans 13 amino acids. The CDR3 region is CASARGMNTEAFF. The CDR3 region has the DNA TGTGCCAGCGCCCGGGGGATGAACACTGAAGCTTTCTTT.

The gene calls are TRBV18 and TRBJ1-4; 10 nucleotides match TRBD1. This CDR3 is 15 amino acids long. Germline CDR1 reads KGHSH; CDR2 reads LQKENI. V gave up 3 bases and J gave up 5 bases; unmatched junction bases: 3. The DNA of the CDR3 is TGTGCCAGCTCACCGCCGGGACAGGGGAATGAAAAACTGTTTTTT. Translation: CASSPPGQGNEKLFF.

Only a few counts were recorded for this clone. The chain has TRBV13 and TRBJ2-4; a possible D gene is TRBD2 (6 bases). Per the germline V gene, CDR1 is PRHDT and CDR2 is FYEKMQ (reference sequence). The V and J ends lost 0 bases and 7 bases respectively, with 19 bases between them. The CDR3 totals 17 residues. The CDR3, as DNA: TGTGCCAGCAGCTTAGGGAATCTTTGGGGGAGGCGGAACATTCAGTACTTC. Its protein is CASSLGNLWGRRNIQYF.

The chain couples TRBV7-9 to TRBJ1-6; D is unclear. V dropped 11 bases and J dropped 2 bases, with 13 bases sitting between them. Germline V gene sequence: CDR1 SEHNR, CDR2 FQNEAQ (reference sequence). The CDR3 is 14 residues long. The CDR3 protein is CAPYTRAYNSPLHF. The CDR3 bases are TGTGCCCCCTATACCCGGGCCTATAATTCACCCCTCCACTTT.

The rearrangement uses TRBV19 and TRBJ2-5; D is undetermined. This CDR3 has 13 residues. Deletions cut 9 bases from V and 1 base from J, with 12 bases between. Germline V lookup: CDR1 LNHDA, CDR2 SQIVND (reference sequence). The CDR3 protein is CASSDTIQETQYF. CDR3 in DNA: TGTGCCAGCTCCGACACGATCCAAGAGACCCAGTACTTC.

The chain links TRBV5-1 to TRBJ1-2; TRBD1 matches at 10 bases. The V gene's germline CDR1 is SGHRS and CDR2 YFSETQ. The CDR3 totals 14 residues. The V segment lost 0 bases and the J segment 7 bases; nucleotides outside the gene matches: 3. The CDR3 sequence is CASSLGQGASGYTF. CDR3 nucleotides: TGCGCCAGCAGCTTGGGACAGGGGGCCTCTGGCTACACCTTC.

Remarks on this clone: Germline and junction disagree at one end, which may indicate a read error. V usage is TRBV14 and J usage is TRBJ1-2, with D perhaps TRBD1 (6 bases). The CDR3 extends over 17 amino acids. CDR1 is SGHDN, CDR2 FVKESK, per germline. CDR3 region: CASSQDRISWQGSPYPF. The CDR3 nucleotides read TGTGCCAGCAGCCAAGATAGGATAAGTTGGCAGGGGTCTCCCTACCCCTTC.

V usage is TRBV5-1 and J usage is TRBJ2-1; tentatively, D is TRBD1 or TRBD2 (5 bases each). V lost 0 bases and J lost 4, with 11 bases in between. This CDR3 comprises 15 residues. In germline, CDR1 is SGHRS, CDR2 YFSETQ. The CDR3 reads CASSLAGTLYNEQFF. The CDR3 nucleotides read TGCGCCAGCAGCTTGGCCGGGACCCTTTACAATGAGCAGTTCTTC.

The CDR3 sequence: CASSLGVGLVNEQFF. CDR3 in DNA: TGTGCCAGCAGCCTCGGGGTGGGGCTAGTGAATGAGCAGTTCTTC. The rearrangement links TRBV3-1 (or the pseudogene TRBV3-2) to TRBJ2-1; D possibly matches TRBD1 or TRBD2 (5 bases each). The ends were cut back, 4 bases at V and 7 bases at J, with 17 bases in the middle. This CDR3 has 15 amino acids. In germline, CDR1 is LGHDT, CDR2 YNNKEL (reference sequence).

The chain joins TRBV19 to TRBJ2-7; maybe TRBD1 (6 bases). Germline-derived CDR1 and CDR2 are LNHDA and SQIVND (reference sequence). V gave up 5 bases and J gave up 3 bases, with 14 bases separating them. The CDR3 has 14 amino acids. The CDR3 is CASSSQTGSYEQYF. The CDR3 DNA is TGTGCCAGTAGTTCCCAAACAGGGAGCTACGAGCAGTACTTC. Full variable domain (remainder filled in from reference TRBV19 and TRBJ2-7): DGGITQSPKYLFRKEGQNVTLSCEQNLNHDAMYWYRQDPGQGLRLIYYSQIVNDFQKGDIAEGYSVSREKKESFPLTVTSAQKNPTAFYLCASSSQTGSYEQYFGPGTRLTVT.

CDR3 loop: CASSRDSNQPQHF. The CDR3 DNA is TGTGCCAGCAGTCGGGACAGCAATCAGCCCCAGCATTTT. This chain connects TRBV28 to TRBJ1-5; TRBD1 might be the D (5 bases). V lost 5 bases to trimming and J lost 1 base, with 6 bases between them. The germline V gene encodes CDR1 MDHEN and CDR2 SYDVKM. This CDR3 has 13 amino acids.

The chain is built from TRBV6-5 and TRBJ1-1; D may be TRBD1 (6 bases). Trimming stripped 2 bases from V and 0 bases from J, with 7 bases between. The V gene's germline CDR1 is MNHEY and CDR2 SVGAGI. The CDR3 is 14 residues long. CDR3 bases: TGTGCCAGCAGTTACGGACAGATGAACACTGAAGCTTTCTTT. Its translation: CASSYGQMNTEAFF.

V gene TRBV7-2 combines with J gene TRBJ1-5; no clear D. With 4 bases removed from V and 0 bases from J, the gap between germline ends came to 19 bases. Germline assignment: CDR1 SGHTA and CDR2 FQGNSA. The CDR3 length is 18 residues. CDR3 region: CASSSGSLGKYSNQPQHF. Here the CDR3 DNA reads TGTGCCAGCAGCTCGGGATCCTTGGGGAAATATAGCAATCAGCCCCAGCATTTT.

This chain joins TRBV6-9 and TRBJ1-1, with TRBD1 as a possible D gene (6 bases). The V end lost 6 bases, the J end lost 11 bases, and 22 bases lay between the germline ends. The germline V gene encodes CDR1 MNHGY and CDR2 SVAAGI. This CDR3 region has 14 residues. For the CDR3, the DNA is TGTGCCAGCAGCTGGGAGGGGGGACCGATCAGGGCTTTCTTT. This sequence encodes CASSWEGGPIRAFF.

This clone has a single count. Other DNA sequences in the same sample also yield this CDR3. V gene TRBV6-5 combines with J gene TRBJ1-1; D is undetermined. This CDR3 spans 13 amino acids. V lost 5 bases and J lost 1, with 8 bases in between. The germline CDR1 and CDR2 sequences are MNHEY and SVGAGI. DNA of the CDR3: TGTGCCAGCAGTCGGCGGGAGAACACTGAAGCTTTCTTT. Encoded protein: CASSRRENTEAFF.

The J gene is TRBJ2-5, the V gene TRBV12-5, with a tentative D call TRBD1 (5 bases). With 6 bases removed from V and 2 bases from J, the gap between germline ends came to 7 bases. The CDR3 totals 12 residues. In germline, CDR1 is LGHNT, CDR2 FRNRAP. CDR3 residues: CASGAGQETQYF. CDR3 nucleotide sequence: TGTGCTAGTGGGGCAGGGCAAGAGACCCAGTACTTC.

The chain employs TRBV19 and TRBJ1-1; TRBD1 agrees at 8 bases. The trim removed 1 base at V and 6 bases at J, leaving 13 bases unmatched. The V gene's germline CDR1 is LNHDA and CDR2 SQIVND (reference sequence). This CDR3 comprises 17 residues. The chain's CDR3 is CASSIVPIDRGGSEAFF. CDR3 coding DNA: TGTGCCAGTAGTATAGTCCCCATTGACAGGGGAGGCTCTGAAGCTTTCTTT.

The chain employs TRBV4-1 and TRBJ1-1; TRBD1 matches 8 bases. V lost 3 bases to trimming and J lost 3 bases; unmatched junction nucleotides: 0. The V gene's germline CDR1 is MGHRA and CDR2 YSYEKL. CDR3 length: 13 amino acids. Here the CDR3 DNA reads TGCGCCAGCAGCCAGGACAGGGACACTGAAGCTTTCTTT. Translating gives CASSQDRDTEAFF.

V usage is TRBV7-3 and J usage is TRBJ1-3; 11 nucleotides align to TRBD1. J was trimmed by 0 bases and V by 5 bases; bases with no gene match: 3. The CDR3 runs to 16 residues. The V gene's germline CDR1 is SGHTA and CDR2 FQGTGA. In nucleotides, the CDR3 is TGTGCCAGCAGCCCGGGACAGGGGGGCTCTGGAAACACCATATATTTT. This sequence encodes CASSPGQGGSGNTIYF. Complete variable domain (other parts from reference TRBV7-3 and TRBJ1-3): GAGVSQTPSNKVTEKGKYVELRCDPISGHTALYWYRQSLGQGPEFLIYFQGTGAADDSGLPNDRFFAVRPEGSVSTLKIQRTERGDSAVYLCASSPGQGGSGNTIYFGEGSWLTVV.

This clone was observed a single time. The chain has TRBV11-2 and TRBJ2-1; weak D call: TRBD2 (6 bases). V dropped 5 bases and J dropped 2 bases, with 10 bases sitting between them. Germline-derived CDR1 and CDR2 are SGHAT and FQNNGV. This CDR3 comprises 14 residues. The CDR3 DNA follows: TGTGCCAGCAGCCGGGGAGGAGCCTACAATGAGCAGTTCTTC. Its translation is CASSRGGAYNEQFF.